This note documents a single T cell receptor (beta chain) sequence. The sample holds one count of this clone. What this receptor recognizes is not known. Nothing much larger sits one base from this clone, and base qualities are not available. Here V drops 6 bases and J drops 9 bases, and the junction holds 4 bases not matched to any gene. Including the terminal cysteine and phenylalanine, the CDR3 comprises 12 residues. Only the CDR3 DNA is retained, 36 bases long and in frame from the first base. CDR1 and CDR2, per the germline V gene, are SGHNT and YENEEA. TCRbeta CDR3 regions were amplified from genomic DNA using the immunoSEQ Assay, a bias-controlled multiplex PCR. The study's processing was this. The number of nucleated cells in each sample was estimated from the amplification of reference gene primers within the assay. To quantify the absolute abundance of each unique TCRbeta CDR3 rearrangement, sequence reads were collapsed and filtered. For each sample, productive Simpson clonality was calculated as the square root of Simpson's diversity index across productive rearrangements. TCRdb retrieved this table from immuneACCESS and kept in-frame rearrangements only. Not all clones are present; in checked studies, unresolved V genes account for under half, and no reason is known for the remainder. The V and J calls and clone size were taken over from that table, and D and trimming were inferred from the DNA. This sample gives around 120,000 clones in total; about nine tenths of them show up just once. Roughly 4.8% of the sample belongs to the ten largest clones.

In Seattle, one collaborating source enrolled patients while the infection was active and tracked those patients longitudinally over the course of disease. Whole blood was collected in K2EDTA tubes by collaborating institutions according to the institutions' own protocols. For TCRbeta analysis, collaborators shipped samples in one of three forms: frozen whole blood, isolated PBMCs, or DNA extracted from either of those sample types. The data are from a study of blood T cell repertoires in COVID-19 (dated by TCRdb to the early 2020s). With respect to the entire study: Collaborator samples came from the United States, Italy and Spain and covered acute and convalescent phases of COVID-19. The prospective study material was composed of cDNA or gDNA derived from T cells, B-cell-depleted T cells, or PBMCs. The dataset comprised deeply sampled blood TCRbeta repertoires from subjects exposed to, actively infected with, or recovered from COVID-19. The repertoires were released in a freely available public database intended as a resource for research on the immune response to SARS-CoV-2. The samples were drawn from the first 160 participants of the ongoing ImmuneRACE study and from some 1,300 subjects provided by 6 global collaborators. Sample metadata almost always included a de-identified subject ID, COVID-19 status, age in years and sex. Where HLA class I and class II types were available, the types were taken from metadata supplied by the sample provider, not from assay-based typing. Study-wide conclusions, independent of this receptor: Clinical and demographic metadata were provided uncurated, with the amount varying by source and participant.

The specimen was peripheral blood. In this chain, TRBV11-3 is recombined with TRBJ2-1; TRBD1 aligns with 8 central bases. This TCR derives from a man between 60 and 70 years old with COVID-19, enrolled during active disease. The CDR3 corresponds to CASSQGAGEQFF. The DNA reads TGTGCCAGCAGTCAGGGGGCGGGTGAGCAGTTCTTC.